This TCR beta chain was sequenced for a study of blood T cells in healthy people across ages. The CDR3 has 14 amino acids. Germline V gene sequence: CDR1 SGHRS, CDR2 YFSETQ. This clonotype has only a few counts. Its antigen is unknown. Study-wide points: What prevented conclusive comparison of naive and antigen-experienced cells was that PBMCs were unsorted.

Alongside a J-beta primer mix, a sample-barcoded 5' primer served in a second PCR lasting roughly 7 to 12 cycles. TCRdb used MiXCR to reprocess the 5' RACE reads, holding one entry per CDR3 protein. This table holds about 720,000 distinct CDR3 sequences, roughly 20% found once. The TCR was taken from a man between 65 and 85 years old in good health. Sample: blood. The chain uses TRBV5-1 and TRBJ2-7, with D hard to call. The better agreement between TRBJ2-1 and the DNA end casts doubt on the J call. Here the CDR3 reads CASRSWFTGNEQFF. The CDR3 bases are TGCGCCAGCAGGAGTTGGTTTACGGGCAATGAGCAGTTCTTC.